The 14 T cell receptor beta chains below all came from one sample that was sequenced in a study of blood T cell repertoires in COVID-19. The repertoire was sequenced with immunoSEQ multiplex PCR; TCRdb's copy has only in-frame clones and lacks some. The data contain 200,000 to 250,000 clones, about 82% of them singletons. Sequencing was done on a sample of peripheral blood. The source is a man older than 75 with acute or convalescent COVID-19.

J is TRBJ1-5 and V is TRBV28; the match to TRBD1 covers 7 bases. Germline-derived CDR1 and CDR2 are MDHEN and SYDVKM. The CDR3 sequence is 14 residues long. J was trimmed by 9 bases and V by 7 bases; bases with no gene match: 12. DNA of the CDR3: TGTGCCAGCACCTTCGAGGGGGCCGGGAGGCCCCAGCATTTT. It codes for CASTFEGAGRPQHF.

The chain links TRBV19 to TRBJ1-6, with D possibly matching TRBD1 (6 bases). V was shortened by 2 bases and J by 6 bases, with 8 bases between the two germline ends. Germline V gene lookup returns CDR1 LNHDA and CDR2 SQIVND (reference sequence). This CDR3 region has 14 residues. The CDR3 here is CASSITGTNSPLHF. In DNA, the CDR3 is TGTGCCAGTAGTATAACAGGGACTAATTCACCCCTCCACTTT.

This clone has a single count. This rearrangement joins TRBV13 to TRBJ2-4; 11 bases are shared with TRBD2. This CDR3 contains 18 residues. V trimming: 5 bases; J trimming: 0 bases; junction bases outside the gene matches: 9. CDR1 PRHDT and CDR2 FYEKMQ come from the germline V gene (reference sequence). The CDR3 nucleotides read TGTGCCAGCAGCCAACTAGCGGGGGCCTTTGGAGCCAAAAACATTCAGTACTTC. It specifies CASSQLAGAFGAKNIQYF.

The chain has TRBV5-4 and TRBJ2-7; 9 bases are shared with TRBD2. Germline lookup yields CDR1 SGHNT and CDR2 YYREEE (reference sequence). The CDR3 is 14 amino acids. V lost 8 bases and J lost 2; bases outside the gene matches: 8. CDR3 residues: CASHSGRNPYEQYF. In DNA, the CDR3 is TGTGCCAGTCACAGCGGGAGGAACCCCTACGAGCAGTACTTC. Full variable domain (missing parts from reference TRBV5-4 and TRBJ2-7): ETGVTQSPTHLIKTRGQQVTLRCSSQSGHNTVSWYQQALGQGPQFIFQYYREEENGRGNFPPRFSGLQFPNYSSELNVNALELDDSALYLCASHSGRNPYEQYFGPGTRLTVT.

This chain links TRBV15 with TRBJ1-2; no clear D. The V gene lost 0 bases and the J gene lost 0 bases, with 11 bases spanning the gap. This CDR3 has 16 amino acids. Germline-derived CDR1 and CDR2 are LNHNV and YYDKDF (reference sequence). CDR3 sequence: CATSRDAGSANYGYTF. Written as DNA, the CDR3 is TGTGCCACCAGCAGAGATGCGGGGTCCGCTAACTATGGCTACACCTTC.

With respect to this clone: Within the sample, other DNA sequences also encode this same CDR3. The CDR3 DNA is TGTGCCAGCAGTTTAGGCGGGGATACGCAGTATTTT. As protein: CASSLGGDTQYF. The V gene is TRBV12-3 or TRBV12-4, the J gene TRBJ2-3; possibly TRBD2 for D (5 bases). V gave up 1 base and J gave up 6 bases, with 5 bases separating them. This CDR3 is built from 12 residues.

The chain recombines TRBV4-3 with TRBJ1-5; a possible D gene is TRBD1 (5 bases). Trimming left V 0 bases short and J 2 bases short, with 11 bases between. The CDR3 spans 16 residues. Germline values: CDR1 LGHNA, CDR2 YSLEER. The CDR3 DNA follows: TGCGCCAGCAGCCAAGATTCGGGGGATGGCAATCAGCCCCAGCATTTT. Its translation: CASSQDSGDGNQPQHF.

The CDR3 loop is CASSLGDSLNTGELFF. CDR3 DNA: TGTGCCAGCAGCTTGGGGGACAGTCTGAACACCGGGGAGCTGTTTTTT. The chain has TRBV5-6 and TRBJ2-2; the match to TRBD1 covers 7 bases. Germline loops: CDR1 SGHDT, CDR2 YYEEEE. The length of the CDR3 is 16 residues. J gave up 1 base and V 0 bases, and 3 bases lay outside the gene matches.

The J gene is TRBJ1-1, the V gene TRBV12-3 or TRBV12-4, with D possibly TRBD1 on 6 matching bases. The CDR3 is 12 amino acids. The germline V and J ends were trimmed by 4 bases and 5 bases, with 8 bases remaining between them. In DNA form, the CDR3 reads TGTGCCAGCAGTTCCGGGACAACTGAAGCTTTCTTT. It encodes CASSSGTTEAFF.

The V gene is TRBV19, the J gene TRBJ2-7, with 10 bases identical to TRBD1. V lost 5 bases and J lost 4; bases outside the gene matches: 2. The germline V gene encodes CDR1 LNHDA and CDR2 SQIVND (reference sequence). The CDR3 totals 13 residues. This CDR3 reads CASSWTGGYEQYF. CDR3 coding DNA: TGTGCCAGTAGTTGGACAGGGGGTTACGAGCAGTACTTC.

This chain uses TRBV7-2 with TRBJ2-2; TRBD1 is a possible D gene (6 bases). In germline, CDR1 is SGHTA, CDR2 FQGNSA. This CDR3 is built from 15 residues. V was clipped by 1 base and J by 6 bases, with 12 bases between them. The CDR3 region has the DNA TGTGCCAGCAGCTTAGGGGCAGGGGTATCCGGGGAGCTGTTTTTT. It translates to CASSLGAGVSGELFF.

The rearrangement uses TRBV28 and TRBJ2-5; 11 positions match TRBD2. Germline assignment: CDR1 MDHEN and CDR2 SYDVKM. This CDR3 has 16 amino acids. V lost 5 bases, J lost 1 base, and 6 bases stayed unmatched. The chain's CDR3 is CASSQGLAGLQETQYF. DNA for the CDR3: TGTGCCAGCAGTCAAGGACTAGCGGGCCTCCAAGAGACCCAGTACTTC.

The gene calls are TRBV12-3 or TRBV12-4 and TRBJ1-1; unclear D gene. The V and J ends lost 1 base and 11 bases respectively, with 11 bases between them. The CDR3 runs 12 residues. CDR3 sequence: CASSLVNPRAFF. The CDR3 DNA is TGTGCCAGCAGTTTAGTTAACCCACGGGCTTTCTTT.

The rearrangement joins TRBV6-2 or TRBV6-3 to TRBJ2-7, with D perhaps TRBD2 (5 bases). Germline-derived CDR1 and CDR2 are MNHEY and SVGEGT. Trimming removed 0 bases at V and 6 bases at J, with 18 bases between. CDR3 length: 16 amino acids. CDR3 bases: TGTGCCAGCAGTTACTCTCTTCGGCTAGCCCCTACCGAGCAGTACTTC. Translating it yields CASSYSLRLAPTEQYF.